This T cell receptor (beta chain) came from a study of T cells in Graves' hyperthyroidism and ophthalmopathy. RNA transcripts were the template for amplifying TCR beta CDR3 regions. The TCR CDR3 first-round RT-PCR relied on the HTBI primer set. TCRdb reanalysed the multiplex PCR reads using MiXCR and keeps one entry per CDR3 protein. In the table there are around 690,000 distinct CDR3 sequences, 15% to 20% of which are singletons. This clonotype was recorded at least ten times. No antigen is known for it. Study-wide points: Most clonotypes expanded in thyroid above 0.001 were likewise present in blood.

This CDR3 contains 19 residues. The V gene's germline CDR1 is KGHDR and CDR2 SFDVKD. The V and J ends lost 5 bases and 6 bases, in that order; junction bases with no gene match: 12. Sequenced material: blood. The source is a middle-aged man with Graves' hyperthyroidism. The chain links TRBV24-1 to TRBJ2-1; 16 positions match TRBD2. CDR3 DNA: TGTGCCACCAGTGGGGGACTAGCGGGAGGGCTCGGGATCGGCAATGAGCAGTTCTTC. Translation: CATSGGLAGGLGIGNEQFF.